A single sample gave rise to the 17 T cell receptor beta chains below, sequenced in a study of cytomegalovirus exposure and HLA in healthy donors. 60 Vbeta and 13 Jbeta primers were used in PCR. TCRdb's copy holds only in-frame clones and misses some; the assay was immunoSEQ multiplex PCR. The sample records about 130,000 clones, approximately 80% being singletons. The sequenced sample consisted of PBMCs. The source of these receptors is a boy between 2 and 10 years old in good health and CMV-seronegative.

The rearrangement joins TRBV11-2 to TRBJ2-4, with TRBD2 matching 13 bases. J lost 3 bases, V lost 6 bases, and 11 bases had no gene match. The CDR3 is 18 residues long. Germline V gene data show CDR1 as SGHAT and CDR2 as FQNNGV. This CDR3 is CASRHPGLAGMDKNIQYF. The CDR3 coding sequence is TGTGCCAGCAGGCATCCGGGACTAGCGGGAATGGACAAAAACATTCAGTACTTC.

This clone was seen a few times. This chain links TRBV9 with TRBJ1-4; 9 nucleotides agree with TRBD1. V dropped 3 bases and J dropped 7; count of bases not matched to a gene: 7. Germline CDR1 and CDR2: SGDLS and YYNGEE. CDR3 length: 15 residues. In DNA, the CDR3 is TGTGCCAGCAGCGGGACAGGGGTTTATGGTGAAAAACTGTTTTTT. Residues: CASSGTGVYGEKLFF. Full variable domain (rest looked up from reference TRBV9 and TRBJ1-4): DSGVTQTPKHLITATGQRVTLRCSPRSGDLSVYWYQQSLDQGLQFLIQYYNGEERAKGNILERFSAQQFPDLHSELNLSSLELGDSALYFCASSGTGVYGEKLFFGSGTQLSVL.

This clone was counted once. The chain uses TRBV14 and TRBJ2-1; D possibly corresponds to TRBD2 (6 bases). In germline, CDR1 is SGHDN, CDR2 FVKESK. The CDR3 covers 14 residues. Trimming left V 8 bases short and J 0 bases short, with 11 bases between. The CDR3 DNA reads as TGTGCCAGCGGTGTTAGCGGCTCCTACAATGAGCAGTTCTTC. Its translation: CASGVSGSYNEQFF.

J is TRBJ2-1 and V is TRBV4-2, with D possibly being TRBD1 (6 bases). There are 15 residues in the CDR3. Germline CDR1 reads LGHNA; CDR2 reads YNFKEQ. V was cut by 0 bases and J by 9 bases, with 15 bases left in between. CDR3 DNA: TGTGCCAGCAGCCAAGATCTCACAGGGTACGGTGAGCAGTTCTTC. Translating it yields CASSQDLTGYGEQFF.

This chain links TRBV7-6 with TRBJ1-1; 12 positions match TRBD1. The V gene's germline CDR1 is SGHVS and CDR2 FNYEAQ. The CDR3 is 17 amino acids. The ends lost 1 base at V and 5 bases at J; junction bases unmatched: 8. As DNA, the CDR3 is TGTGCCAGCAGCTTAGATGGGACAGGGGGCGCAGGAACTGAAGCTTTCTTT. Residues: CASSLDGTGGAGTEAFF.

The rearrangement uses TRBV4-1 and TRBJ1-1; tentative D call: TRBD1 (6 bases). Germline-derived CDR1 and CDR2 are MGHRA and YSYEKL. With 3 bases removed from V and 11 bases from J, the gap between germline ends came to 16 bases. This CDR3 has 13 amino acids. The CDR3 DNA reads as TGCGCCAGCAGCCATGTCTCAGGGGTTATTGCTTTCTTT. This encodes CASSHVSGVIAFF.

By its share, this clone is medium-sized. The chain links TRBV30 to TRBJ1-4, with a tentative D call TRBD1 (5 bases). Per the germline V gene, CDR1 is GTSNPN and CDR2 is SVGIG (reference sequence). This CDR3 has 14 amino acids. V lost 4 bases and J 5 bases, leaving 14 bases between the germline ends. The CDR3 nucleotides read TGTGCCTGGACGGAGGGGCGGTGGAATGAAAAACTGTTTTTT. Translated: CAWTEGRWNEKLFF.

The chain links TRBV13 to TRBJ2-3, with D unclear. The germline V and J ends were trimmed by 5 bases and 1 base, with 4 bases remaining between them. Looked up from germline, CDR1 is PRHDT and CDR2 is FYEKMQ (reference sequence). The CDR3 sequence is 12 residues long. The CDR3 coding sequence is TGTGCCAGCAGCCAGGGCACAGATACGCAGTATTTT. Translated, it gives CASSQGTDTQYF.

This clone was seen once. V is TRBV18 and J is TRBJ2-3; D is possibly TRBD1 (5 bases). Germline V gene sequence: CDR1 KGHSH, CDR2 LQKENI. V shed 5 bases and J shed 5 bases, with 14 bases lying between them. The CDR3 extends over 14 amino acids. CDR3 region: CASSSGKVKDTQYF. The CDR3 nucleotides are TGTGCCAGCTCATCAGGGAAGGTTAAAGATACGCAGTATTTT.

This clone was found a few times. The CDR3 DNA sequence: TGTGCCAGCAGTGACGGGGCTAGCGCAAATAAGCAGTTCTTC. Translating gives CASSDGASANKQFF. The chain links TRBV6-4 to TRBJ2-1; perhaps TRBD2 as D (6 bases). Trimming took off 2 bases at V and 11 bases at J, with 16 bases between the two ends. The germline V gene has CDR1 MRHNA and CDR2 SNTAGT. The CDR3 has 14 residues.

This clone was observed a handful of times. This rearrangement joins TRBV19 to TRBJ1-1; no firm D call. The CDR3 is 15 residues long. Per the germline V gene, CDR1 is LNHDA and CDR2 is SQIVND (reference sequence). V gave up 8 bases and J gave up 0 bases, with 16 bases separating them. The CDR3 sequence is CASGEERFMNTEAFF. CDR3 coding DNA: TGTGCCAGTGGGGAGGAGAGATTCATGAACACTGAAGCTTTCTTT.

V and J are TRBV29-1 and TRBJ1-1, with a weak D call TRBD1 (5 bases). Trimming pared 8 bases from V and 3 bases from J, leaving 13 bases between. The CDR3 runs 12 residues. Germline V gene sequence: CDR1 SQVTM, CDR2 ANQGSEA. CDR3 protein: CSTRVGDTEAFF. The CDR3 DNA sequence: TGCAGCACCAGGGTTGGGGACACTGAAGCTTTCTTT.

The CDR3 nucleotides read TGTGCCAGCAGCAAAGAAGCAGGAAACTATGGCTACACCTTC. This encodes CASSKEAGNYGYTF. This chain joins TRBV21-1 and TRBJ1-2; TRBD1 is the table's D call, not checked against the DNA. TRBV21-1 is deemed a pseudogene. CDR3 length: 14 residues.

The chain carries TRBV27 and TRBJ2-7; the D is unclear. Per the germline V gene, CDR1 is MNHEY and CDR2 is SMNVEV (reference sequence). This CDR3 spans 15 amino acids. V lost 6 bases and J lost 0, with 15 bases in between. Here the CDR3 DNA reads TGTGCCAGCAGAAGTCTATCCTTTAGCTCCTACGAGCAGTACTTC. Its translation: CASRSLSFSSYEQYF.

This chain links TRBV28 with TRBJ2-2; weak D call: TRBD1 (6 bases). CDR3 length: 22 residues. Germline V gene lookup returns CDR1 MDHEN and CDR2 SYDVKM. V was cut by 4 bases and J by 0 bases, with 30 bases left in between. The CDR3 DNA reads TGTGCCAGCAGTTCCTACCCAGCCCCCCGATTCTCCGGGACACCGAACACCGGGGAGCTGTTTTTT. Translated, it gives CASSSYPAPRFSGTPNTGELFF.

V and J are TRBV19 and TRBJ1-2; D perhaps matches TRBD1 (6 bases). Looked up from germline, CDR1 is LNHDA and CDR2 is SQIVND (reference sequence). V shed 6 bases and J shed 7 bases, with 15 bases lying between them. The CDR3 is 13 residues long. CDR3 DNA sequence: TGTGCCAGTAGCCTCGGGGGGGCGCGTGGCTACACCTTC. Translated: CASSLGGARGYTF.

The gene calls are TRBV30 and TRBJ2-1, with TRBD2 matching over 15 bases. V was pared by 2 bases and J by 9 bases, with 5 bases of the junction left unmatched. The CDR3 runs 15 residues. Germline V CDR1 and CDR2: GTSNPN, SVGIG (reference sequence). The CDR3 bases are TGTGCCTGGAGTCGGACTAGCGGGGGGGCCTTTGAGCAGTTCTTC. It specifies CAWSRTSGGAFEQFF.